The table lists the clone carrying this T cell receptor beta chain with many counts. Its antigen is unknown. The germline gives CDR1 MNHEY, CDR2 SVGAGI. CDR3 size: 11 residues. The data belong to a study of neurological immune-mediated disorders. Notes on the study in general: The expanded clones of different subjects shared no CDR3 amino acid sequences (suggesting private repertoires in all groups).

2 million PBMCs stored at -80 C were the source of the unsorted libraries. As for the cDNA, it was generated by 5'RACE with 10-nucleotide random UMIs. TCRdb reanalysed the 5' RACE reads using MiXCR and keeps one entry per CDR3 protein. The data contain about 88,000 distinct CDR3 sequences, 3% to 4% of them singletons. Sequences were obtained from PBMCs. The source of this sequence is a woman aged 18-35 years with multiple sclerosis. The V call is TRBV6-5, the J call TRBJ1-2; D is undetermined. The CDR3 DNA reads as TGTTTTAGTGGGGAAAACTATGGCTACACCTTC. It is translated as CFSGENYGYTF.